This TCR beta chain derives from a study of memory CD8 T cells in hepatitis C reinfection. As for the study in general: Reinfection meant HCV RNA positivity after two negatives ≥60 days apart. Between 55 and 20 weeks before reinfection detection, pre-reinfection samples were drawn. Study-wide findings and caveats: Conclusions on public clonotypes and secondary clearance were not definitive with several donors.

Described time point: pre-reinfection, 55 to 20 weeks before reinfection detection. The sorted cells went straight to TCR sequencing with no prior in vitro expansion. Two donors provided sorted CD3+ CD8+ CD45RO- naive CD8 T cells at all three reinfection time points. The CDR3 consists of 17 residues. Germline V gene data show CDR1 as MGHDK and CDR2 as SYGVNS. Trimming removed 5 bases from V and 1 base from J; junction bases left unmatched: 12. A remark on this clone: Its specificity is not known.

Only in-frame clones appear in the TCRdb table, and some are missing; sequencing was by immunoSEQ multiplex PCR. The sample consists of 50,000 or so clones, roughly 91% of them appearing once. The chain combines TRBV25-1 with TRBJ1-1; 8 bases are a match to TRBD1. The sample taken for sequencing was naive CD8+ T cells sorted from blood. The TCR was taken from a man younger than 30 with hepatitis C virus infection. As DNA, the CDR3 is TGTGCCAGCAGTCCCTATTTAGAGGACAGGGCGAACACTGAAGCTTTCTTT. It yields the protein CASSPYLEDRANTEAFF.